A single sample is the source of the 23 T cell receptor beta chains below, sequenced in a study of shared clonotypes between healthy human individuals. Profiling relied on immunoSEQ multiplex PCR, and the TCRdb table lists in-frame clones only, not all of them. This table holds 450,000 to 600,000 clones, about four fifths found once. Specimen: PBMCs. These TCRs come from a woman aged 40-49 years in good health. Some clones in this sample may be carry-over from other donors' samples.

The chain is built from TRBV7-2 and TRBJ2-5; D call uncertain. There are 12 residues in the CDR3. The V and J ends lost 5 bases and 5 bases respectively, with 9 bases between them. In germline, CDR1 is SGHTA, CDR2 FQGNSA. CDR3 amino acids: CASSETRETQYF. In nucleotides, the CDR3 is TGTGCCAGCAGCGAAACACGGGAGACCCAGTACTTC.

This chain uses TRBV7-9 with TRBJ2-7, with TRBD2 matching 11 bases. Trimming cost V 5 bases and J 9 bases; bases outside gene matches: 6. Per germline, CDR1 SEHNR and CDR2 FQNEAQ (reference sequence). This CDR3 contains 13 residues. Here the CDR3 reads CASSELAGAGQYF. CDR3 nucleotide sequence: TGTGCCAGCAGCGAACTAGCGGGAGCAGGGCAGTACTTC.

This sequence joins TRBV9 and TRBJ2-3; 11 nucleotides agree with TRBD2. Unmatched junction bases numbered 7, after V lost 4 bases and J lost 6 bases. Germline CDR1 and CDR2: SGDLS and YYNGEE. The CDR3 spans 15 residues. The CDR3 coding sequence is TGTGCCAGCAGCCCTTTACTAGCGGGAGCGGATACGCAGTATTTT. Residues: CASSPLLAGADTQYF. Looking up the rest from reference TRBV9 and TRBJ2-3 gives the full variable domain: DSGVTQTPKHLITATGQRVTLRCSPRSGDLSVYWYQQSLDQGLQFLIQYYNGEERAKGNILERFSAQQFPDLHSELNLSSLELGDSALYFCASSPLLAGADTQYFGPGTRLTVL.

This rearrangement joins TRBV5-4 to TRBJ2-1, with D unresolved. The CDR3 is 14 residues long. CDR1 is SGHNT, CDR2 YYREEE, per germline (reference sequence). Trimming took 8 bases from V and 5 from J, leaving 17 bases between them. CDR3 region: CASKGSVSNNEQFF. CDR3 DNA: TGTGCCAGTAAGGGTTCGGTATCTAACAATGAGCAGTTCTTC.

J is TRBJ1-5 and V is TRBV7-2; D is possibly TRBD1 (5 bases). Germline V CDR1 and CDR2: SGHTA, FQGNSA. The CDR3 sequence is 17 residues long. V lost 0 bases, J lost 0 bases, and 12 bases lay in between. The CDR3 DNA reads TGTGCCAGCAGCTTAGCCCCCGGGACTTATAGCAATCAGCCCCAGCATTTT. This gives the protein CASSLAPGTYSNQPQHF.

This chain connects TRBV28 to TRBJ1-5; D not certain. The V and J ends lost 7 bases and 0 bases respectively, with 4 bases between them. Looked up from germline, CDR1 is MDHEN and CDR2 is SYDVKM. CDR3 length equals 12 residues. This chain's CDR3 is CASTDSNQPQHF. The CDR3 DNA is TGTGCCAGCACAGATAGCAATCAGCCCCAGCATTTT.

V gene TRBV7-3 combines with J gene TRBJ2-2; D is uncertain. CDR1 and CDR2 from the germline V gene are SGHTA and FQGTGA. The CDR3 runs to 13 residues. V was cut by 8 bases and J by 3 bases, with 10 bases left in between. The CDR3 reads CASASGDTGELFF. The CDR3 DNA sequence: TGTGCCAGCGCTTCTGGCGACACCGGGGAGCTGTTTTTT.

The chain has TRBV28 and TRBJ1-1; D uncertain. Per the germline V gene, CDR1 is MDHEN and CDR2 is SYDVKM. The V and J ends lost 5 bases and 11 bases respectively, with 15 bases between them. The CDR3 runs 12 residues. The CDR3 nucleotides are TGTGCCAGCAGTCCCCCCGGTCTTGACGCTTTCTTT. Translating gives CASSPPGLDAFF. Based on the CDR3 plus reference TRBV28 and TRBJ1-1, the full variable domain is DVKVTQSSRYLVKRTGEKVFLECVQDMDHENMFWYRQDPGLGLRLIYFSYDVKMKEKGDIPEGYSVSREKKERFSLILESASTNQTSMYLCASSPPGLDAFFGQGTRLTVV.

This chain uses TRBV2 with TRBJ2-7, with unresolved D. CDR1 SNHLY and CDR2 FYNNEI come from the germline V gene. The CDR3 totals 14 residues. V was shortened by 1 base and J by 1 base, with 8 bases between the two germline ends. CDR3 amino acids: CASSEEGGSYEQYF. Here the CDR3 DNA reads TGTGCCAGCAGTGAAGAGGGCGGTTCCTACGAGCAGTACTTC.

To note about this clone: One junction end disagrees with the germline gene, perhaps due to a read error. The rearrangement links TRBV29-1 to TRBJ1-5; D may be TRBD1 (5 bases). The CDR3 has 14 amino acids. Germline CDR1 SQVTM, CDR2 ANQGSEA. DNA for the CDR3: TGCAGCGTTGCCACAGGCAGCCAGGATCAGTCCCAGCATTTT. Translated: CSVATGSQDQSQHF.

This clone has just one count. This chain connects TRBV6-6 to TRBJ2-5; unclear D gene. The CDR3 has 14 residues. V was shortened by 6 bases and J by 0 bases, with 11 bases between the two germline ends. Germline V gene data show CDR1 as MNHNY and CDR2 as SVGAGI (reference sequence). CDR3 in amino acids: CASRWGRNQETQYF. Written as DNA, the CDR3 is TGTGCCAGCAGATGGGGAAGGAACCAAGAGACCCAGTACTTC.

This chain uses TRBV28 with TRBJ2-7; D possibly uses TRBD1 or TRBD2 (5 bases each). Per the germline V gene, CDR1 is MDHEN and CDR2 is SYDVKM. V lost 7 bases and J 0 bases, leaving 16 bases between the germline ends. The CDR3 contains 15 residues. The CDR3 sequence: CASIPGTSSSYEQYF. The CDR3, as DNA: TGTGCCAGCATACCCGGGACCTCTAGCTCCTACGAGCAGTACTTC. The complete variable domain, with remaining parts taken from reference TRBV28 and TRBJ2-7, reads DVKVTQSSRYLVKRTGEKVFLECVQDMDHENMFWYRQDPGLGLRLIYFSYDVKMKEKGDIPEGYSVSREKKERFSLILESASTNQTSMYLCASIPGTSSSYEQYFGPGTRLTVT.

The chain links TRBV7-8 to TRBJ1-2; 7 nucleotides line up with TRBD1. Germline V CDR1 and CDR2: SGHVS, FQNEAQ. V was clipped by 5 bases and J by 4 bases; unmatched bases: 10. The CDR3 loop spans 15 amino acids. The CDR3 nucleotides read TGTGCCAGCAGCCCCGGGACAGCCTCCTTCTATGGCTACACCTTC. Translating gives CASSPGTASFYGYTF.

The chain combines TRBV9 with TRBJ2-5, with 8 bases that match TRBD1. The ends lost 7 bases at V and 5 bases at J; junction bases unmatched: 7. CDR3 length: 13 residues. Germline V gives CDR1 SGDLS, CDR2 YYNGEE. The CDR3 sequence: CASCRTGWETQYF. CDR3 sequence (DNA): TGTGCCAGCTGCCGGACAGGGTGGGAGACCCAGTACTTC.

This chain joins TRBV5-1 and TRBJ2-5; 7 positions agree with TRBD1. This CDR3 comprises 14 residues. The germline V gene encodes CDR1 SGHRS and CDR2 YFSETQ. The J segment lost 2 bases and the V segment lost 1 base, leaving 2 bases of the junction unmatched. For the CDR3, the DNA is TGCGCCAGCAGCTTGCGGGACAGACAAGAGACCCAGTACTTC. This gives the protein CASSLRDRQETQYF.

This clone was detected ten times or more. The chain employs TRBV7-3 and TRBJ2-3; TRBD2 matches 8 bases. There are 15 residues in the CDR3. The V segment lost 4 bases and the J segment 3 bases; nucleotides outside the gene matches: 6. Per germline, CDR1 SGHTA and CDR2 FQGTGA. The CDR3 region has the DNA TGTGCCAGCAGCTCCGGGACTAGTCGGACAGATACGCAGTATTTT. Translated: CASSSGTSRTDTQYF.

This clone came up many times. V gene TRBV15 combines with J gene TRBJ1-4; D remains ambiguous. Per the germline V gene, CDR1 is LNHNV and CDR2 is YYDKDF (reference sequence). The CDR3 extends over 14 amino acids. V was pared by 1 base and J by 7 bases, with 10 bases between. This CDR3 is CATSRGGFGEKLFF. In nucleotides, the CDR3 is TGTGCCACCAGCAGAGGGGGTTTTGGTGAAAAACTGTTTTTT.

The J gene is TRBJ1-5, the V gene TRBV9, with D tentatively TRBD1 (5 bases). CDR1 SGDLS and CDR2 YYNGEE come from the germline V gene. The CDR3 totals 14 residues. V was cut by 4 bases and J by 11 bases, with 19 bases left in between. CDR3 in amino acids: CASSPGTGQMSQHF. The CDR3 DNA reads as TGTGCCAGCAGCCCTGGGACGGGCCAAATGTCCCAGCATTTT.

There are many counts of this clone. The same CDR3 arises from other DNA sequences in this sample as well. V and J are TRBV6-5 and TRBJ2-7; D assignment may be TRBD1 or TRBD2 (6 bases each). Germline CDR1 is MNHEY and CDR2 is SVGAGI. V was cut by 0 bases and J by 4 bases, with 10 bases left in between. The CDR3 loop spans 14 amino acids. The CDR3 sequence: CASSYSQGTYEQYF. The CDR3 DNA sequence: TGTGCCAGCAGTTACTCGCAGGGGACTTACGAGCAGTACTTC.

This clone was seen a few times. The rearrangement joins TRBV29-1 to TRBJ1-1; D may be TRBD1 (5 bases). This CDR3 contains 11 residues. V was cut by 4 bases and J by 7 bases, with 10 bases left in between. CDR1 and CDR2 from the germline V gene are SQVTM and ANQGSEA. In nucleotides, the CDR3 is TGCAGCGTTGTAGCCGGGGGTGAAGCTTTCTTT. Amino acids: CSVVAGGEAFF.

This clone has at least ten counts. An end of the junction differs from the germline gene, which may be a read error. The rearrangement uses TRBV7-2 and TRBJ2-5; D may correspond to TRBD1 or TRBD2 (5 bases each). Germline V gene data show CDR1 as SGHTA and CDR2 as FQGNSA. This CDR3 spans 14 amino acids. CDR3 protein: CASSPPGLGESQYF. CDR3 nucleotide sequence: TGTGCCAGCAGCCCCCCAGGGTTGGGAGAGTCCCAGTACTTC.

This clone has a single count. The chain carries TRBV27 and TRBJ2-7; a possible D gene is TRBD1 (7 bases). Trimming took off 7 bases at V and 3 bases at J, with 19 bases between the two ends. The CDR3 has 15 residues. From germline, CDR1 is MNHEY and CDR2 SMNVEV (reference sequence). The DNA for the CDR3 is TGTGCCAGCACGCCCAGGGGGACTCTAGGCTACGAGCAGTACTTC. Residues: CASTPRGTLGYEQYF.

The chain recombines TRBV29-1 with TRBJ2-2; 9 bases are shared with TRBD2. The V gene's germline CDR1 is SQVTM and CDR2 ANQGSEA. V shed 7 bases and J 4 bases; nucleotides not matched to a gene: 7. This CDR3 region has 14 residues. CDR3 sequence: CSAGSGSGTGELFF. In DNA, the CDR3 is TGCAGCGCCGGTAGCGGGAGTGGCACCGGGGAGCTGTTTTTT.